The 32 T cell receptor beta chains in this list originate from one sample, sequenced in a study of control samples from healthy donors and cancer patients. Assay used: immunoSEQ multiplex PCR; TCRdb lists only in-frame clones, some missing. The sample lists about 60,000 clones, approximately 90% occurring once. The sequencing sample was made of PBMCs. The receptors come from a woman between 45 and 65 years old with colorectal cancer.

The genes are TRBV6-1 and TRBJ2-5, with 9 bases matching TRBD1. There are 16 residues in the CDR3. The germline V gene has CDR1 MNHNS and CDR2 SASEGT. Trimming cost V 3 bases and J 4 bases; bases outside gene matches: 9. The CDR3 spells CASSEDRTGDLETQYF. Here the CDR3 DNA reads TGTGCCAGCAGTGAGGATCGGACAGGGGACTTAGAGACCCAGTACTTC.

The chain is built from TRBV2 and TRBJ2-5, with a possible D match to TRBD1 (6 bases). This CDR3 comprises 17 residues. From germline, CDR1 is SNHLY and CDR2 FYNNEI. With 4 bases removed from V and 4 bases from J, the gap between germline ends came to 22 bases. CDR3 residues: CASSAEFLQGVPETQYF. The DNA of the CDR3 is TGTGCCAGCAGTGCTGAATTCTTACAGGGAGTGCCAGAGACCCAGTACTTC.

This chain joins TRBV9 and TRBJ1-5; D remains unclear. Deletions cut 0 bases from V and 4 bases from J, with 8 bases between. CDR3 length equals 14 residues. Per the germline V gene, CDR1 is SGDLS and CDR2 is YYNGEE. The CDR3 region has the DNA TGTGCCAGCAGCGTAGGGGCCGAAAATCAGCCCCAGCATTTT. Translating gives CASSVGAENQPQHF.

This chain uses TRBV7-6 with TRBJ1-2; D not certain. Germline V gene data show CDR1 as SGHVS and CDR2 as FNYEAQ. The CDR3 runs to 14 residues. Trimming removed 7 bases from V and 3 bases from J, with 15 bases in between. CDR3 coding DNA: TGTGCCAGCACCCCAACGGATTCGGACTATGGCTACACCTTC. Amino acids: CASTPTDSDYGYTF.

The chain has TRBV7-6 and TRBJ2-3; TRBD1 matches at 7 bases. The CDR3 totals 15 residues. Unmatched junction bases numbered 13, after V lost 4 bases and J lost 9 bases. The V gene's germline CDR1 is SGHVS and CDR2 FNYEAQ. CDR3 bases: TGTGCCAGCAGCTACGGACAGGTGGGGATTGTGACGCAGTATTTT. Amino acid sequence: CASSYGQVGIVTQYF.

The chain employs TRBV5-1 and TRBJ1-1; TRBD1 matches at 10 bases. V was pared by 4 bases and J by 5 bases, with 5 bases of the junction left unmatched. Germline CDR1 is SGHRS and CDR2 is YFSETQ. This CDR3 is built from 14 residues. The CDR3 here is CASSRGQGGTEAFF. As DNA, the CDR3 is TGCGCCAGCAGCCGAGGACAGGGGGGGACTGAAGCTTTCTTT.

The CDR3 nucleotides read TGTGCCAGTAGTCGGTTTGCGGGAAGCGGGAGCACAGATACGCAGTATTTT. Encoded protein: CASSRFAGSGSTDTQYF. The V call is TRBV19, the J call TRBJ2-3; D may be TRBD2 (6 bases). Per germline, CDR1 LNHDA and CDR2 SQIVND (reference sequence). The germline V and J ends were trimmed by 5 bases and 0 bases, with 18 bases remaining between them. The CDR3 loop spans 17 amino acids. Full variable domain (rest looked up from reference TRBV19 and TRBJ2-3): DGGITQSPKYLFRKEGQNVTLSCEQNLNHDAMYWYRQDPGQGLRLIYYSQIVNDFQKGDIAEGYSVSREKKESFPLTVTSAQKNPTAFYLCASSRFAGSGSTDTQYFGPGTRLTVL.

The chain joins TRBV5-6 to TRBJ2-1, with D maybe TRBD1 (6 bases). Trimming took 2 bases from V and 3 from J, leaving 12 bases between them. Germline CDR1 reads SGHDT; CDR2 reads YYEEEE. The CDR3 extends over 15 amino acids. The CDR3 bases are TGTGCCAGCAGCTTAAACAGGGCGGGCTACAATGAGCAGTTCTTC. The encoded protein is CASSLNRAGYNEQFF.

The V gene is TRBV2, the J gene TRBJ2-7, with 9 nucleotides matching TRBD1. The CDR3 has 16 amino acids. Germline assignment: CDR1 SNHLY and CDR2 FYNNEI. J was trimmed by 3 bases and V by 4 bases; bases with no gene match: 10. The CDR3 protein is CASSVGGQGSFYEQYF. CDR3 DNA: TGTGCCAGCAGTGTGGGGGGACAGGGCTCCTTCTACGAGCAGTACTTC.

The rearrangement uses TRBV7-6 and TRBJ1-4; D not certain. V was cut by 2 bases and J by 3 bases, with 10 bases left in between. The length of the CDR3 is 15 residues. Germline CDR1 and CDR2: SGHVS and FNYEAQ. Written as DNA, the CDR3 is TGTGCCAGCAGCTTACTTGGAGGACCTAATGAAAAACTGTTTTTT. This encodes CASSLLGGPNEKLFF.

The chain couples TRBV19 to TRBJ2-3; 12 positions agree with TRBD2. This CDR3 is 18 amino acids long. Germline V gene lookup returns CDR1 LNHDA and CDR2 SQIVND (reference sequence). The ends lost 7 bases at V and 3 bases at J; junction bases unmatched: 14. This CDR3 is CASKPRTSGIALTDTQYF. CDR3 coding DNA: TGTGCCAGTAAACCCAGGACTAGCGGGATCGCCCTAACAGATACGCAGTATTTT. The full variable domain, rest sourced from reference TRBV19 and TRBJ2-3, is DGGITQSPKYLFRKEGQNVTLSCEQNLNHDAMYWYRQDPGQGLRLIYYSQIVNDFQKGDIAEGYSVSREKKESFPLTVTSAQKNPTAFYLCASKPRTSGIALTDTQYFGPGTRLTVL.

In its sample, this clone was seen a few times. Written as DNA, the CDR3 is TGTGCCACCAGCAAGACAGGGCTCTCTGGAAACACCATATATTTT. Its protein is CATSKTGLSGNTIYF. The chain employs TRBV15 and TRBJ1-3, with TRBD1 identical over 7 bases. Germline V gene sequence: CDR1 LNHNV, CDR2 YYDKDF (reference sequence). With 4 bases clipped from V and 0 bases from J, the junction kept 3 bases outside the gene matches. The CDR3 has 15 amino acids.

The chain uses TRBV18 and TRBJ2-7; weak D call: TRBD2 (5 bases). The V gene's germline CDR1 is KGHSH and CDR2 LQKENI. CDR3 length: 12 residues. The V and J ends lost 6 bases and 4 bases respectively, with 10 bases between them. In DNA, the CDR3 is TGTGCCAGCTCCCCGACGGGATACGAGCAGTACTTC. Translated, it gives CASSPTGYEQYF.

The J gene is TRBJ2-5, the V gene TRBV2, with D maybe TRBD2 (6 bases). Germline CDR1 reads SNHLY; CDR2 reads FYNNEI. Trimming cost V 3 bases and J 7 bases, with 12 bases left between them. The CDR3 runs 13 residues. CDR3 residues: CASSDPSAWTQYF. The CDR3 DNA reads TGTGCCAGCAGTGATCCTAGCGCCTGGACCCAGTACTTC.

Only one count was recorded for this clone. This rearrangement joins TRBV14 to TRBJ1-4; 10 bases are a match to TRBD1. Germline V gene lookup returns CDR1 SGHDN and CDR2 FVKESK. The length of the CDR3 is 15 residues. V was clipped by 3 bases and J by 8 bases; unmatched bases: 6. The CDR3 DNA reads TGTGCCAGCAGCCAGGCCGGGACAGGGGTGGAAAAACTGTTTTTT. This gives the protein CASSQAGTGVEKLFF. Using reference TRBV14 and TRBJ1-4 for the parts outside the CDR3, the full variable domain is EAGVTQFPSHSVIEKGQTVTLRCDPISGHDNLYWYRRVMGKEIKFLLHFVKESKQDESGMPNNRFLAERTGGTYSTLKVQPAELEDSGVYFCASSQAGTGVEKLFFGSGTQLSVL.

The V and J genes are TRBV18 and TRBJ2-3; the D is unclear. Trimming stripped 2 bases from V and 5 bases from J, with 8 bases between. From germline, CDR1 is KGHSH and CDR2 LQKENI. This CDR3 region has 13 residues. The CDR3 nucleotides read TGTGCCAGCTCACCAGGGATCCGAGATACGCAGTATTTT. Amino acid sequence: CASSPGIRDTQYF.

The V call is TRBV5-1, the J call TRBJ2-5; D is possibly TRBD1 (5 bases). V was shortened by 0 bases and J by 4 bases, with 10 bases between the two germline ends. Germline loops: CDR1 SGHRS, CDR2 YFSETQ. The CDR3 has 14 amino acids. Here the CDR3 reads CASSLELGPETQYF. The CDR3 DNA reads TGCGCCAGCAGCTTGGAATTGGGGCCAGAGACCCAGTACTTC.

This chain connects TRBV10-3 to TRBJ1-2, with TRBD1 matching over 7 bases. J was trimmed by 3 bases and V by 0 bases; bases with no gene match: 4. Germline V gene lookup returns CDR1 ENHRY and CDR2 SYGVKD. This CDR3 is built from 15 residues. In nucleotides, the CDR3 is TGTGCCATCAGTGAGTCCCGACAGGGCGACTATGGCTACACCTTC. Its translation is CAISESRQGDYGYTF.

The chain couples TRBV9 to TRBJ2-7, with 10 nucleotides matching TRBD2. The CDR3 loop spans 16 amino acids. Trimming at V came to 0 bases and at J to 1 base, leaving 4 bases not matched to a gene. Germline V gives CDR1 SGDLS, CDR2 YYNGEE. CDR3 DNA: TGTGCCAGCAGCGTAGGGCCGACTAGCGGGTCCTACGAGCAGTACTTC. Its protein product is CASSVGPTSGSYEQYF.

The chain is built from TRBV28 and TRBJ2-1, with D perhaps assigned TRBD1 or TRBD2 (6 bases each). With 8 bases removed from V and 9 bases from J, the gap between germline ends came to 20 bases. From germline, CDR1 is MDHEN and CDR2 SYDVKM. The CDR3 runs 14 residues. CDR3 amino acids: CASGVVGGNREQFF. The CDR3 nucleotides are TGTGCCAGCGGGGTTGTAGGGGGGAATCGTGAGCAGTTCTTC. Full variable domain (outside the CDR3, taken from reference TRBV28 and TRBJ2-1): DVKVTQSSRYLVKRTGEKVFLECVQDMDHENMFWYRQDPGLGLRLIYFSYDVKMKEKGDIPEGYSVSREKKERFSLILESASTNQTSMYLCASGVVGGNREQFFGPGTRLTVL.

The genes are TRBV7-2 and TRBJ1-6; 10 positions match TRBD1. The CDR3 contains 15 residues. With V trimmed by 5 bases and J by 13 bases, 11 bases remained unmatched. Germline loops: CDR1 SGHTA, CDR2 FQGNSA. CDR3 protein: CASSPRTGGPQPLHF. CDR3 nucleotide sequence: TGTGCCAGCAGCCCCAGGACAGGGGGGCCTCAGCCCCTCCACTTT. Looking up the rest from reference TRBV7-2 and TRBJ1-6 gives the full variable domain: GAGVSQSPSNKVTEKGKDVELRCDPISGHTALYWYRQSLGQGLEFLIYFQGNSAPDKSGLPSDRFSAERTGGSVSTLTIQRTQQEDSAVYLCASSPRTGGPQPLHFGNGTRLTVT.

This clone was seen a single time. The V gene is TRBV30, the J gene TRBJ2-7; D may be TRBD1 (6 bases). This CDR3 contains 13 residues. The V end was cut by 2 bases, the J end by 4 bases, with 12 bases between. The V gene's germline CDR1 is GTSNPN and CDR2 SVGIG (reference sequence). CDR3 nucleotide sequence: TGTGCCTGGAGTTCTGGTCAGGGGTACGAGCAGTACTTC. Translation: CAWSSGQGYEQYF.

The chain couples TRBV7-3 to TRBJ2-2, with unresolved D. V was clipped by 5 bases and J by 3 bases, with 16 bases between them. Per the germline V gene, CDR1 is SGHTA and CDR2 is FQGTGA. The CDR3 sequence is 16 residues long. The CDR3 loop reads CASSPTITTDTGELFF. CDR3 nucleotide sequence: TGTGCCAGCAGCCCAACTATAACCACGGACACCGGGGAGCTGTTTTTT. The full variable domain, in which reference TRBV7-3 and TRBJ2-2 provide the parts outside the CDR3, is GAGVSQTPSNKVTEKGKYVELRCDPISGHTALYWYRQSLGQGPEFLIYFQGTGAADDSGLPNDRFFAVRPEGSVSTLKIQRTERGDSAVYLCASSPTITTDTGELFFGEGSRLTVL.

The V gene is TRBV5-4, the J gene TRBJ2-5, with D perhaps matching TRBD1 (5 bases). Germline V gives CDR1 SGHNT, CDR2 YYREEE (reference sequence). Trimming pared 9 bases from V and 3 bases from J, leaving 27 bases between. The CDR3 runs to 17 residues. CDR3 region: CAIPASTGASSKETQYF. CDR3 nucleotides: TGTGCCATCCCGGCCAGTACTGGGGCGAGCTCAAAAGAGACCCAGTACTTC.

A few counts support this clone. The chain recombines TRBV2 with TRBJ2-5; D is unresolved. CDR1 is SNHLY, CDR2 FYNNEI, per germline. The CDR3 extends over 12 amino acids. V lost 6 bases and J lost 5, with 10 bases in between. CDR3 coding DNA: TGTGCCAGCAGAGGGATTCGGGAGACCCAGTACTTC. Translated: CASRGIRETQYF.

The chain couples TRBV7-9 to TRBJ2-7; D possibly matches TRBD1 or TRBD2 (5 bases each). CDR1 and CDR2 from the germline V gene are SEHNR and FQNEAQ (reference sequence). The length of the CDR3 is 12 residues. V shed 5 bases and J shed 8 bases, with 13 bases lying between them. The DNA of the CDR3 is TGTGCCAGCAGCCCCTCGGGGCGCCAGCAGTACTTC. Its protein product is CASSPSGRQQYF.

The DNA of the CDR3 is TGTGCCAGCAGTGCCGGGACTCCCGAACTCACAGATACGCAGTATTTT. Its protein is CASSAGTPELTDTQYF. This chain connects TRBV6-1 to TRBJ2-3, with a possible D match to TRBD2 (6 bases). The CDR3 sequence is 16 residues long. V was cut by 4 bases and J by 2 bases, with 16 bases left in between. Germline CDR1 and CDR2: MNHNS and SASEGT.

V is TRBV6-5 and J is TRBJ2-3, with 9 bases lining up with TRBD2. CDR3 length: 15 amino acids. CDR1 is MNHEY, CDR2 SVGAGI, per germline. After removal of 7 bases from V and 4 bases from J, the junction contained 9 bases not matched to a gene. The CDR3 nucleotides read TGTGCCAGCACACCTATAGCGGGAGTGGCAGATACGCAGTATTTT. This sequence encodes CASTPIAGVADTQYF.

This clone has just a few counts. The chain is built from TRBV27 and TRBJ2-3; TRBD1 is a possible D gene (5 bases). V lost 6 bases to trimming and J lost 4 bases, with 17 bases between them. The germline gives CDR1 MNHEY, CDR2 SMNVEV (reference sequence). The CDR3 extends over 15 amino acids. This CDR3 is CASSKDTMGPDTQYF. The CDR3 bases are TGTGCCAGCAGCAAGGACACTATGGGGCCAGATACGCAGTATTTT.

V is TRBV5-8 and J is TRBJ2-1; TRBD2 agrees at 12 bases. Germline V CDR1 and CDR2: SGHTS, YDEGEE. The V segment lost 7 bases and the J segment 7 bases; nucleotides outside the gene matches: 12. The CDR3 sequence is 16 residues long. CDR3 DNA: TGTGCCAGCGTTCGGCGGGGGACTAGCGGGTTAAATGAGCAGTTCTTC. Encoded protein: CASVRRGTSGLNEQFF.

There are a few counts of this clone. CDR3 residues: CALNGDTREETQYF. CDR3 DNA: TGTGCTCTTAATGGGGACACGAGAGAAGAGACCCAGTACTTC. The V gene is TRBV30, the J gene TRBJ2-5; D might be TRBD1 (6 bases). This CDR3 comprises 14 residues. The germline V gene has CDR1 GTSNPN and CDR2 SVGIG (reference sequence).

V is TRBV6-6 and J is TRBJ2-7; D not resolved. Looked up from germline, CDR1 is MNHNY and CDR2 is SVGAGI (reference sequence). V lost 0 bases to trimming and J lost 9 bases, with 9 bases between them. This CDR3 spans 12 amino acids. The chain's CDR3 is CASSYSLGWQYF. The CDR3 nucleotides are TGTGCCAGCAGTTACTCCCTAGGGTGGCAGTACTTC.